This T cell receptor beta chain was sequenced during a study of blood T cell repertoires in COVID-19 (dated by TCRdb to 2018 to 2020). General notes on the study: Samples covering the acute and convalescent phases of COVID-19 were provided by collaborators in the United States, Italy and Spain. The material from the prospective study consisted of cDNA or gDNA derived from T cells, B-cell-depleted T cells, or PBMCs. The samples were drawn from two sources: the first 160 participants of the ongoing ImmuneRACE study, and over 950 subjects contributed by 6 global collaborators. A de-identified subject ID, COVID-19 status, age in years and sex were almost always included in the sample metadata. The repertoires were released in a freely available public database intended as a resource for research on the immune response to SARS-CoV-2. Where HLA class I and class II types were available, the types were taken from metadata supplied by the sample provider, not from assay-based typing. Subjects who had been exposed to COVID-19, were actively infected with it, or had recovered from it provided the deeply sampled blood TCRbeta repertoires that made up the dataset.

Measured from the cysteine to the phenylalanine, the CDR3 is 15 residues long. Just the 45-base CDR3 DNA is kept, in frame starting at base 1. Unmatched junction bases come to 7, with V trimmed by 7 bases and J by 0 bases. As encoded in the germline V gene, CDR1 is MNHEY while CDR2 is SVGAGI. In Seattle, one collaborating source enrolled patients while the infection was active and tracked those patients longitudinally over the course of disease. Each collaborating institution followed its own protocols to collect whole blood in K2EDTA tubes. For TCRbeta analysis, collaborator samples were shipped as frozen whole blood, as isolated PBMCs, or as DNA extracted from either sample type. What the work shows at the level of the full study, not this receptor alone: Clinical and demographic metadata were provided uncurated, with the amount varying by source and participant.

As for this clone: Its antigen specificity is not known. No qualities accompany the bases; no much larger clone lies one base away.

TCRbeta CDR3 regions were amplified from genomic DNA using the immunoSEQ Assay, a bias-controlled multiplex PCR. Turning to the authors' computational methods: The number of nucleated cells in each sample was estimated from the amplification of reference gene primers within the assay. To quantify the absolute abundance of each unique TCRbeta CDR3 rearrangement, sequence reads were collapsed and filtered. Productive Simpson clonality was computed per sample as the square root of Simpson's diversity index over productive rearrangements. TCRdb took over this immuneACCESS table, retaining in-frame rearrangements with V and J assigned. Such tables are incomplete; in checked studies, under half of the missing clones stem from an unresolved V gene, and the remainder is unexplained. V and J calls and clone size follow that table, whereas D and trimming were derived from the DNA. Across this sample there are about 530,000 clones, with about 89% seen only once. The top ten clones comprise less than 9.5% of the sample.

The chain is assembled from TRBV6-5 and TRBJ1-1; 8 of the junction bases match TRBD1. The TCR comes from a woman between 50 and 59 years old with COVID-19, enrolled during active disease. Sequenced sample: peripheral blood. The CDR3 protein is CASKTTGGLNTEAFF. The nucleotide sequence reads as follows: TGTGCCAGCAAAACTACAGGGGGTTTGAACACTGAAGCTTTCTTT.